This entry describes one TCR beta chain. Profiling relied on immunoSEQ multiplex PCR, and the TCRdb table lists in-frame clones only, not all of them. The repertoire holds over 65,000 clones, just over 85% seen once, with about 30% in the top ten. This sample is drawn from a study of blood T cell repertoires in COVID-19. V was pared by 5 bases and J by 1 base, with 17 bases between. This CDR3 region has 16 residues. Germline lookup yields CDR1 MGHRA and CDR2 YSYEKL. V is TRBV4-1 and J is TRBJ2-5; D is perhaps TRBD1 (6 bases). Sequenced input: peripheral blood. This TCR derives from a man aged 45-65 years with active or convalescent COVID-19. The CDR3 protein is CASSRDEGGVQETQYF. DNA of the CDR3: TGCGCCAGCAGCAGAGATGAAGGGGGAGTCCAAGAGACCCAGTACTTC.